Sequencing of this TCR beta chain was carried out in a study of cytomegalovirus exposure and HLA in healthy donors. Regarding the study as a whole: A likely sequencing artifact accounted for one observed cluster of highly shared sequence variants. At a 0.05 false discovery rate, a later analysis found 15,000 to 20,000 TCR beta sequences to be associated with HLA alleles.

PCR primers comprised 60 Vbeta and 13 Jbeta primers. The repertoire was sequenced with immunoSEQ multiplex PCR; TCRdb's copy has only in-frame clones and lacks some. The table for this sample gives under 70,000 clones. The ends lost 5 bases at V and 3 bases at J; junction bases unmatched: 9. The CDR3 runs 16 residues. Germline CDR1 and CDR2: MDHEN and SYDVKM. Comment on this clone: Its matching antigen is unknown.

The specimen sequenced was PBMCs. The chain recombines TRBV28 with TRBJ2-1; 8 bases line up with TRBD2. The sequence was collected from a female donor in good health and CMV-seropositive. The CDR3 region is CASSTLGGAVYNEQFF. CDR3 DNA sequence: TGTGCCAGCAGTACGCTCGGGGGGGCGGTCTACAATGAGCAGTTCTTC.